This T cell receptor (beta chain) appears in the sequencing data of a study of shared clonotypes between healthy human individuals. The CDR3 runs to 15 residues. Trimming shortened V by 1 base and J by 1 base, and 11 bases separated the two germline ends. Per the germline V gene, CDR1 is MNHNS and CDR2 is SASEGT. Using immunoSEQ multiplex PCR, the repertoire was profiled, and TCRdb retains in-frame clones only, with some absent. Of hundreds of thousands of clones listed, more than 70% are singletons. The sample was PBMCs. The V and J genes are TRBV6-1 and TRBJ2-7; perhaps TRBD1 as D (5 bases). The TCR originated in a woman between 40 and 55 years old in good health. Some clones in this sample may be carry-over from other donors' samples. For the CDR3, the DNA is TGTGCCAGCAGTGAAGTGGCAGCAGGGTCCTACGAGCAGTACTTC. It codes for CASSEVAAGSYEQYF.